This T cell receptor beta chain was profiled in a study of blood T cell repertoires in COVID-19. This clone was counted a single time. Repertoires were generated with immunoSEQ multiplex PCR, while TCRdb's copy carries only in-frame clones and drops some. The profile shows some 330,000 clones, about four fifths of them singletons. V lost 5 bases, J lost 5 bases, and 27 bases lay in between. The CDR3 runs to 18 residues. Per germline, CDR1 SGHTA and CDR2 FQGNSA. Living in 24 US areas, the participants were between 18 and 89 years of age. Either two negative PCRs, clearance, or symptom resolution qualified Cohort 3 donors as recovered.

The sequence derives from a woman aged 45-65 years who had recovered from COVID-19. The sample taken for sequencing was PBMCs or T cells enriched from blood (not recorded which). The chain has TRBV7-2 and TRBJ1-1; D is perhaps TRBD1 (5 bases). CDR3 protein: CASSHSSSMGGVRTEAFF. The CDR3 DNA is TGTGCCAGCAGCCACTCTTCTTCAATGGGGGGGGTTAGGACTGAAGCTTTCTTT.